The source of this TCR beta chain is a study of identical twins. Study-level findings and limits: There is a chance that invariant MAIT and iNKT cells partially muddied zero-insertion analyses. Recombination models fit unrelated individuals' TCR alpha sharing but underestimated twins'.

Details on this clonotype: Its specificity is not known.

Trimming stripped 6 bases from V and 6 bases from J, with 20 bases between. The CDR3 sequence is 15 residues long. In germline, CDR1 is MDHEN, CDR2 SYDVKM. Each cDNA held unique molecular identifiers, and template switching gave it a universal primer site. TCRdb re-called the 5' RACE reads with MiXCR, one entry per CDR3 protein. Of 650,000 to 800,000 distinct CDR3 sequences detected, 8% to 9% appear once; the ten largest clones hold approximately 0.96%. Everyone who donated was a healthy Caucasian. A further study also used this sample, focusing on yellow fever vaccine responses in identical twins.

The sample comprised PBMCs. This receptor was taken from a woman aged 18-35 years in good health. The chain employs TRBV28 and TRBJ1-1; TRBD1 is a possible D gene (5 bases). CDR3 nucleotide sequence: TGTGCCAGCAGCTGGGCGGGGCTAGGAGGGGCTGAAGCTTTCTTT. Translating gives CASSWAGLGGAEAFF.